Listed below are T cell receptor beta chains from one sample, sequenced in a study of control samples from healthy donors and cancer patients. Libraries were prepared by immunoSEQ multiplex PCR; TCRdb keeps only in-frame clonotypes and omits some of them. Of some 97,000 clones in the sample, about 88% were seen once. The specimen sequenced was blood. All receptors come from a woman between 45 and 65 years old in good health. Both conserved end residues are part of each CDR3. D genes are given only for firm matches. Clone size is stated in some rows and not others, as once, few, many or a class when expanded.

clone_size | d_call | j_call | v_call | cdr3_aa | cdr3_nt
NA | TRBD2 | TRBJ2-3 | TRBV18 | CASSPRPSGGADTQYF | TGTGCCAGCTCACCACGTCCTAGCGGGGGGGCAGATACGCAGTATTTT
NA | TRBD2 | TRBJ2-1 | TRBV11-2 | CASTRNGGGDRSGEQFF | TGTGCCAGCACCCGTAATGGCGGGGGGGACCGGTCAGGGGAGCAGTTCTTC
NA | TRBD1 | TRBJ2-1 | TRBV7-8 | CASSPEGQGREFF | TGTGCCAGCAGCCCAGAGGGACAGGGAAGGGAGTTCTTC
NA | TRBD2 | TRBJ2-5 | TRBV19 | CASSGRLETQYF | TGTGCCAGTAGCGGGAGGTTAGAGACCCAGTACTTC
NA | NA | TRBJ2-3 | TRBV9 | CASSVAPGRGSTDTQYF | TGTGCCAGCAGCGTAGCTCCGGGGCGGGGTAGCACAGATACGCAGTATTTT
once | NA | TRBJ2-1 | TRBV2 | CASSESWEGGNEQFF | TGTGCCAGCAGTGAGAGTTGGGAGGGGGGGAATGAGCAGTTCTTC
few | NA | TRBJ2-3 | TRBV24-1 | CATSGRGSTDTQYF | TGTGCCACCAGTGGGAGAGGATCCACAGATACGCAGTATTTT
once | TRBD2 | TRBJ2-5 | TRBV4-1 | CASSHVLAGGPPNF | TGCGCCAGCAGCCATGTCCTAGCGGGAGGGCCCCCGAACTTC
NA | NA | TRBJ2-1 | TRBV6-5 | CASSYSTTYNEQFF | TGTGCCAGCAGTTACTCGACTACCTACAATGAGCAGTTCTTC
NA | NA | TRBJ2-7 | TRBV7-8 | CASSPSDYEQYF | TGTGCCAGCAGCCCAAGTGATTACGAGCAGTACTTC
NA | NA | TRBJ2-7 | TRBV23-1 | CASSDYLPDEQYF | TGCGCCAGCAGCGACTATTTGCCGGACGAGCAGTACTTC
NA | NA | TRBJ2-5 | TRBV5-1 | CATADGETQYF | TGCGCCACCGCGGACGGAGAGACCCAGTACTTC
NA | TRBD1 | TRBJ2-3 | TRBV6-6 | CASSYGGQGANTQYF | TGTGCCAGCAGTTACGGGGGACAGGGGGCGAATACGCAGTATTTT
NA | TRBD2 | TRBJ2-1 | TRBV6-5 | CASRTSAEEQFF | TGTGCCAGCAGGACTAGCGCCGAAGAGCAGTTCTTC
NA | TRBD1 | TRBJ2-1 | TRBV10-1 | CASSACAGGCSEQFF | TGCGCCAGCAGTGCCTGCGCAGGGGGATGTAGCGAGCAGTTCTTC
NA | NA | TRBJ1-3 | TRBV4-1 | CASSQDLGLTGNTIYF | TGCGCCAGCAGCCAAGATCTGGGGCTTACTGGAAACACCATATATTTT
few | NA | TRBJ2-1 | TRBV6-2/TRBV6-3 | CASSYSWANEQFF | TGTGCCAGCAGTTACTCGTGGGCTAATGAGCAGTTCTTC